The 30 T cell receptor beta chains in this list originate from one sample, sequenced in a study of OX40 agonist ivuxolimab in advanced cancers. Repertoires were generated with immunoSEQ multiplex PCR, while TCRdb's copy carries only in-frame clones and drops some. Here the sample spans tens of thousands of clones, 80% to 90% being singletons. Specimen: CD4+ or CD8+ T cells sorted from blood, collected in a trial of the OX40 agonist ivuxolimab. These receptor sequences come from an adult with an advanced solid tumor such as melanoma, head and neck, liver or kidney cancer.

The rearrangement links TRBV6-5 to TRBJ1-5; unclear D gene. V shed 6 bases and J shed 2 bases, with 14 bases lying between them. CDR1 is MNHEY and CDR2 is SVGAGI in the germline V gene. The CDR3 spans 15 residues. The CDR3: CASSLRAWGNQPQHF. In nucleotides, the CDR3 is TGTGCCAGCAGCCTCCGGGCTTGGGGCAATCAGCCCCAGCATTTT.

In DNA, the CDR3 is TGCGCCAGCAGCTTCAACAGGGGCATGGGCTATGGCTACACCTTC. Amino acids: CASSFNRGMGYGYTF. J is TRBJ1-2 and V is TRBV5-1; 7 positions agree with TRBD1. The junction had 8 bases not matched to a gene; V was cut back by 2 bases and J by 4 bases. CDR1 is SGHRS and CDR2 is YFSETQ in the germline V gene. CDR3 length: 15 amino acids.

This chain joins TRBV5-1 and TRBJ2-1; maybe TRBD1 (6 bases). Germline V gene data show CDR1 as SGHRS and CDR2 as YFSETQ. With 0 bases removed from V and 2 bases from J, the gap between germline ends came to 9 bases. The CDR3 spans 15 residues. In DNA, the CDR3 is TGCGCCAGCAGCTTGGGAGAGGGGGCCTACAATGAGCAGTTCTTC. Protein sequence: CASSLGEGAYNEQFF. Full variable domain (remainder filled in from reference TRBV5-1 and TRBJ2-1): KAGVTQTPRYLIKTRGQQVTLSCSPISGHRSVSWYQQTPGQGLQFLFEYFSETQRNKGNFPGRFSGRQFSNSRSEMNVSTLELGDSALYLCASSLGEGAYNEQFFGPGTRLTVL.

The V and J genes are TRBV5-8 and TRBJ2-2; D is unresolved. This CDR3 region has 12 residues. The V end was cut by 3 bases, the J end by 7 bases, with 7 bases between. Germline V lookup: CDR1 SGHTS, CDR2 YDEGEE. The CDR3 DNA reads TGTGCCAGCAGCTACTCACTCGGGGAGCTGTTTTTT. Protein product: CASSYSLGELFF.

In the case of this clone: This specimen includes other DNA sequences encoding the same CDR3. The genes are TRBV2 and TRBJ1-2, with 8 bases that match TRBD1. V lost 6 bases to trimming and J lost 4 bases; unmatched junction nucleotides: 4. CDR1 is SNHLY, CDR2 FYNNEI, per germline. The CDR3 covers 13 residues. The CDR3, as DNA: TGTGCCAGCAGACAGGGGGAGGGCTATGGCTACACCTTC. Protein sequence: CASRQGEGYGYTF.

V is TRBV30 and J is TRBJ1-2; the match to TRBD1 covers 7 bases. The ends lost 2 bases at V and 4 bases at J; junction bases unmatched: 10. This CDR3 spans 15 amino acids. CDR1 GTSNPN and CDR2 SVGIG come from the germline V gene (reference sequence). CDR3 amino acids: CAWSRDSRLSYGYTF. The CDR3 DNA follows: TGTGCCTGGAGTAGGGACAGCCGCCTAAGCTATGGCTACACCTTC.

V usage is TRBV4-1 and J usage is TRBJ1-1, with 9 bases that match TRBD1. With 1 base clipped from V and 5 bases from J, the junction kept 23 bases outside the gene matches. The V gene's germline CDR1 is MGHRA and CDR2 YSYEKL. The CDR3 consists of 21 residues. CDR3 in DNA: TGCGCCAGCAGCCAAGCTCACCCGGGGGGACAGGGACCTCGAAGGGCGACTGAAGCTTTCTTT. It translates to CASSQAHPGGQGPRRATEAFF.

The V gene is TRBV19, the J gene TRBJ1-1, with TRBD1 as a possible D gene (5 bases). Germline-derived CDR1 and CDR2 are LNHDA and SQIVND (reference sequence). The V and J ends lost 7 bases and 3 bases respectively, with 12 bases between them. This CDR3 has 13 residues. As DNA, the CDR3 is TGTGCCAGTATTGGGACGGGTGACACTGAAGCTTTCTTT. Translating it yields CASIGTGDTEAFF.

The chain joins TRBV19 to TRBJ1-2, with 12 bases fitting TRBD1. Losses at the gene ends were 7 bases for V and 5 bases for J; bases not matched to a gene: 14. This CDR3 spans 17 amino acids. The V gene's germline CDR1 is LNHDA and CDR2 SQIVND (reference sequence). The CDR3 bases are TGTGCCAGTAAGGTATCGGGACAGGGGGCGAGTGGATATGGCTACACCTTC. Translated, it gives CASKVSGQGASGYGYTF.

This chain joins TRBV4-1 and TRBJ1-6; D unclear. Germline assignment: CDR1 MGHRA and CDR2 YSYEKL. The CDR3 is 17 residues long. V shed 6 bases and J shed 0 bases, with 15 bases lying between them. The CDR3 DNA reads TGCGCCAGCAGTAGATTGATACCTATCTCCTATAATTCACCCCTCCACTTT. Its translation is CASSRLIPISYNSPLHF.

V and J are TRBV27 and TRBJ1-3; no definite D call. V was shortened by 4 bases and J by 2 bases, with 18 bases between the two germline ends. The germline gives CDR1 MNHEY, CDR2 SMNVEV (reference sequence). This CDR3 is 17 amino acids long. CDR3 DNA sequence: TGTGCCAGCAGTTCCATACGGGCTGGCGGTCCTGGAAACACCATATATTTT. This encodes CASSSIRAGGPGNTIYF.

The chain joins TRBV28 to TRBJ1-6, with TRBD1 identical over 10 bases. Germline loops: CDR1 MDHEN, CDR2 SYDVKM. Germline trimming cut 4 bases from V and 0 bases from J; bases unmatched to any gene: 0. This CDR3 contains 16 residues. CDR3 sequence reads: CASSWTGGSYNSPLHF. CDR3 bases: TGTGCCAGCAGTTGGACAGGGGGCTCCTATAATTCACCCCTCCACTTT.

The chain couples TRBV7-2 to TRBJ2-3; D possibly corresponds to TRBD2 (5 bases). Germline values: CDR1 SGHTA, CDR2 FQGNSA. Trimming left V 0 bases short and J 4 bases short, with 20 bases between. The CDR3 spans 18 residues. CDR3 nucleotides: TGTGCCAGCAGCTTAGCTGAGCGGTACCACGATACACCAGATACGCAGTATTTT. The encoded protein is CASSLAERYHDTPDTQYF.

The rearrangement links TRBV11-2 to TRBJ1-2; possible D gene TRBD1, 5 bases. CDR3 length: 13 amino acids. Trimming left V 5 bases short and J 4 bases short, with 11 bases between. Germline lookup yields CDR1 SGHAT and CDR2 FQNNGV. CDR3 protein: CASSISGPYGYTF. CDR3 nucleotides: TGTGCCAGCAGCATATCGGGGCCCTATGGCTACACCTTC.

This chain uses TRBV5-8 with TRBJ1-6; D gene unclear. Trimming took 0 bases from V and 6 from J, leaving 7 bases between them. The length of the CDR3 is 14 residues. Germline assignment: CDR1 SGHTS and CDR2 YDEGEE. CDR3 DNA sequence: TGTGCCAGCAGCTTGGCTTGGGGTAATTCACCCCTCCACTTT. Its protein product is CASSLAWGNSPLHF.

The chain uses TRBV11-3 and TRBJ2-3; no clear D gene. V lost 3 bases and J lost 1, with 26 bases in between. Germline CDR1 SGHNT, CDR2 YENEEA. This CDR3 is 20 amino acids long. CDR3 bases: TGTGCCAGCAGCTTCTACCCCTACGAATTGAGTGCGTGGGGCACAGATACGCAGTATTTT. Translating it yields CASSFYPYELSAWGTDTQYF. Drawing the rest from reference TRBV11-3 and TRBJ2-3, the complete variable domain is EAGVVQSPRYKIIEKKQPVAFWCNPISGHNTLYWYLQNLGQGPELLIRYENEEAVDDSQLPKDRFSAERLKGVDSTLKIQPAELGDSAVYLCASSFYPYELSAWGTDTQYFGPGTRLTVL.

V and J are TRBV7-9 and TRBJ1-2; 11 nucleotides agree with TRBD1. The CDR3 extends over 16 amino acids. CDR1 SEHNR and CDR2 FQNEAQ come from the germline V gene (reference sequence). V shed 5 bases, J shed 8 bases, and the junction held 13 bases outside the gene matches. The CDR3 region is CASSPPGTGGTGGYTF. Here the CDR3 DNA reads TGTGCCAGCAGCCCTCCGGGGACAGGGGGGACTGGAGGCTACACCTTC.

This sequence joins TRBV5-4 and TRBJ2-2; D is undetermined. Germline values: CDR1 SGHNT, CDR2 YYREEE (reference sequence). The CDR3 has 12 residues. Trimming took off 2 bases at V and 13 bases at J, with 12 bases between the two ends. The chain's CDR3 is CASSLDKRGLFF. The CDR3 coding sequence is TGTGCCAGCAGCTTAGACAAACGCGGGCTGTTTTTT.

This clone was detected a few times. This chain uses TRBV7-2 with TRBJ1-4; TRBD1 agrees at 7 bases. The CDR3 is 14 residues long. Germline V gene sequence: CDR1 SGHTA, CDR2 FQGNSA. Trimming removed 4 bases from V and 4 bases from J; junction bases left unmatched: 3. Here the CDR3 reads CASSSDRSNEKLFF. The CDR3 DNA sequence: TGTGCCAGCAGCTCGGACAGGAGTAATGAAAAACTGTTTTTT. Together with reference TRBV7-2 and TRBJ1-4, the CDR3 gives the full variable domain: GAGVSQSPSNKVTEKGKDVELRCDPISGHTALYWYRQSLGQGLEFLIYFQGNSAPDKSGLPSDRFSAERTGGSVSTLTIQRTQQEDSAVYLCASSSDRSNEKLFFGSGTQLSVL.

The chain uses TRBV10-1 and TRBJ2-1, with D unresolved. Trimming stripped 2 bases from V and 0 bases from J, with 5 bases between. CDR1 and CDR2 from the germline V gene are WNHNN and SYGVQD (reference sequence). The CDR3 loop spans 14 amino acids. This CDR3 reads CASSETGSYNEQFF. In nucleotides, the CDR3 is TGCGCCAGCAGTGAGACGGGCTCCTACAATGAGCAGTTCTTC.

This chain joins TRBV28 and TRBJ2-7, with 7 bases aligning to TRBD2. Germline CDR1 reads MDHEN; CDR2 reads SYDVKM. The V segment lost 6 bases and the J segment 4 bases; nucleotides outside the gene matches: 15. The CDR3 totals 16 residues. The CDR3 spells CASSYFRSGTIYEQYF. For the CDR3, the DNA is TGTGCCAGCAGCTACTTCCGATCCGGGACTATTTACGAGCAGTACTTC.

The rearrangement links TRBV5-1 to TRBJ2-3; 12 bases are a match to TRBD1. The length of the CDR3 is 18 residues. Germline V lookup: CDR1 SGHRS, CDR2 YFSETQ. Unmatched junction bases numbered 11, after V lost 4 bases and J lost 2 bases. CDR3 nucleotide sequence: TGCGCCAGCAGCCCCCGCCGAGGGACAGGGGGCTTCACAGATACGCAGTATTTT. Translated: CASSPRRGTGGFTDTQYF.

This clone was counted between two and nine times. This rearrangement joins TRBV7-3 to TRBJ2-5; tentatively, D is TRBD1 (8 bases). This CDR3 has 15 residues. The germline V gene has CDR1 SGHTA and CDR2 FQGTGA. The V and J ends lost 5 bases and 5 bases respectively, with 18 bases between them. CDR3 sequence: CASSPRQGRAETQYF. Written as DNA, the CDR3 is TGTGCCAGCAGCCCACGACAGGGGAGGGCTGAGACCCAGTACTTC.

This sequence joins TRBV11-2 and TRBJ1-2; D is perhaps TRBD1 (5 bases). V was pared by 2 bases and J by 4 bases, with 8 bases between. Germline V CDR1 and CDR2: SGHAT, FQNNGV. There are 13 residues in the CDR3. Here the CDR3 DNA reads TGTGCCAGCAGCTTAACAGGACCCTATGGCTACACCTTC. This encodes CASSLTGPYGYTF.

The J gene is TRBJ2-1, the V gene TRBV27; 10 nucleotides match TRBD1. Germline V gene lookup returns CDR1 MNHEY and CDR2 SMNVEV (reference sequence). CDR3 length: 16 residues. V dropped 6 bases and J dropped 5; count of bases not matched to a gene: 10. The CDR3 reads CASSRWVGTGDNEQFF. DNA of the CDR3: TGTGCCAGCAGCCGATGGGTGGGGACAGGGGACAATGAGCAGTTCTTC.

This clone has a handful of counts. The V gene is TRBV7-8, the J gene TRBJ1-6; possibly TRBD1 for D (6 bases). The V gene's germline CDR1 is SGHVS and CDR2 FQNEAQ. V dropped 4 bases and J dropped 7 bases, with 14 bases sitting between them. The CDR3 covers 15 residues. CDR3 protein: CASSSQGGPNSPLHF. CDR3 DNA: TGTGCCAGCAGCTCCCAAGGGGGTCCAAATTCACCCCTCCACTTT.

This clone showed up just once. The chain is built from TRBV28 and TRBJ1-4, with D perhaps TRBD1 (5 bases). V was pared by 5 bases and J by 5 bases, with 15 bases between. Germline V gene sequence: CDR1 MDHEN, CDR2 SYDVKM. CDR3 length: 15 amino acids. The CDR3 here is CASSPGDGGNEKLFF. The CDR3 DNA reads as TGTGCCAGCAGTCCGGGGGACGGCGGAAATGAAAAACTGTTTTTT.

The J gene is TRBJ1-6, the V gene TRBV25-1; the match to TRBD1 covers 8 bases. V was clipped by 1 base and J by 10 bases; unmatched bases: 6. The germline gives CDR1 MGHDK, CDR2 SYGVNS. The CDR3 spans 15 residues. The CDR3 sequence is CASSESGQGKSPLHF. The CDR3 region has the DNA TGTGCCAGCAGTGAATCTGGACAGGGAAAGTCACCCCTCCACTTT.

This chain uses TRBV18 with TRBJ2-1; 13 bases agree with TRBD2. With V trimmed by 3 bases and J by 8 bases, 10 bases remained unmatched. Germline V gives CDR1 KGHSH, CDR2 LQKENI. This CDR3 is 17 amino acids long. CDR3 nucleotide sequence: TGTGCCAGCTCACCTCGACTAGCGGGAGGCGGCACCGATGAGCAGTTCTTC. Residues: CASSPRLAGGGTDEQFF.

The chain joins TRBV5-4 to TRBJ1-2; 9 bases fit TRBD1. Unmatched junction bases numbered 2, after V lost 1 base and J lost 4 bases. Looked up from germline, CDR1 is SGHNT and CDR2 is YYREEE (reference sequence). The CDR3 is 14 residues long. CDR3: CASSLMTGGYGYTF. The CDR3 nucleotides are TGTGCCAGCAGCTTGATGACAGGGGGCTATGGCTACACCTTC. Full variable domain (rest looked up from reference TRBV5-4 and TRBJ1-2): ETGVTQSPTHLIKTRGQQVTLRCSSQSGHNTVSWYQQALGQGPQFIFQYYREEENGRGNFPPRFSGLQFPNYSSELNVNALELDDSALYLCASSLMTGGYGYTFGSGTRLTVV.